This TCR beta chain was recorded in a study of OX40 agonist ivuxolimab in advanced cancers. Autoimmune disease history or systemic immunosuppression barred patients. V was shortened by 4 bases and J by 3 bases, with 6 bases between the two germline ends. Germline V gene data show CDR1 as MNHNY and CDR2 as SVGAGI (reference sequence). The CDR3 spans 13 residues. The repertoire was sequenced with immunoSEQ multiplex PCR; TCRdb's copy has only in-frame clones and lacks some. The profile shows 75,000 to 100,000 clones, around nine tenths of them singletons. This receptor was identified in an adult with an advanced solid tumor such as melanoma, head and neck, liver or kidney cancer. The chain carries TRBV6-6 and TRBJ1-4; D gene ambiguous. The input for sequencing was CD4+ or CD8+ T cells sorted from blood, taken in a trial of the OX40 agonist ivuxolimab. CDR3 DNA: TGTGCCAGCAGTTTAAAGTCTAATGAAAAACTGTTTTTT. Translated, it gives CASSLKSNEKLFF.